These T cell receptor beta chains were read from a single sample in a study of blood T cell repertoires in COVID-19. TCRdb's table, derived via immunoSEQ multiplex PCR, lists solely in-frame clones and lacks some. The data contain around 330,000 clones, approximately 91% of them seen just once; the ten biggest clones take up approximately 5.5%. Sequenced: PBMCs or T cells enriched from blood (not recorded which). The receptors were sampled from a man aged 60 to 75 who had recovered from COVID-19. Each CDR3 is given with its conserved first and last residue. D genes are given only for firm matches. Size is stated for part of the rows, as once, few or many counts, or as a class when the clone is expanded.

CDR3 length,clone size,V gene,D gene,J gene,CDR3 DNA,CDR3 protein
17,many,TRBV20-1,TRBD2,TRBJ2-7,TGCAGTGCTAGTAAACGGGAGCGGGATCGTCAGACCTACGAGCAGTACTTC,CSASKRERDRQTYEQYF
14,once,TRBV10-3,TRBD1,TRBJ2-5,TGTGCCATCAGCAGACAGGGGATCAGGGAGACCCAGTACTTC,CAISRQGIRETQYF
14,-,TRBV6-5,TRBD1,TRBJ1-6,TGTGCCAGCAACCTAAGACAGGGAGGTTCACCCCTCCACTTT,CASNLRQGGSPLHF
16,-,TRBV28,TRBD2,TRBJ2-1,TGTGCCAGCAGTTTAGGGGGGACTAGCGGGATGGGTGAGCAGTTCTTC,CASSLGGTSGMGEQFF
14,-,TRBV5-1,-,TRBJ2-7,TGCGCCAGCAGCCAAGAGGGAAGTGGATACGAGCAGTACTTC,CASSQEGSGYEQYF
13,-,TRBV28,-,TRBJ1-1,TGTGCCAGCAGCCAAACCCCGACAGTTTTAGCTTTCTTT,CASSQTPTVLAFF
17,-,TRBV5-1,TRBD2,TRBJ2-3,TGCGCCAGCAGCTCTAGCGGGATGGTGACAAGCACAGATACGCAGTATTTT,CASSSSGMVTSTDTQYF
13,-,TRBV7-2,-,TRBJ2-2,TGTGCCAGCAGCCCCTCCAACACCGGGGAGCTGTTTTTT,CASSPSNTGELFF
13,-,TRBV7-9,-,TRBJ1-1,TGTGCCAGCAGCTTTCTCAGGGATTGGGGAGCTTTCTTT,CASSFLRDWGAFF
14,-,TRBV6-5,TRBD1,TRBJ1-2,TGTGCCAGCAGTTACTCACAGGGGGCCTATGGCTACACCTTC,CASSYSQGAYGYTF
15,-,TRBV9,-,TRBJ2-3,TGTGCCAGCAGCTTACACAGGGAAATCAGAGATACGCAGTATTTT,CASSLHREIRDTQYF